This T cell receptor (beta chain) is drawn from a study of blood T cell repertoires in COVID-19. Turning to the study itself: Spain, Italy and the United States supplied samples that represented acute and convalescent COVID-19. From T cells, B-cell-depleted T cells, or PBMCs came the material, which was cDNA or gDNA.

Libraries were prepared by immunoSEQ multiplex PCR; TCRdb keeps only in-frame clonotypes and omits some of them. In the table there are over 300,000 clones, approximately 85% of which are singletons. The CDR3 sequence is 14 residues long. Germline loops: CDR1 KGHSH, CDR2 LQKENI. V lost 2 bases, J lost 7 bases, and 14 bases lay in between. V and J are TRBV18 and TRBJ1-1; D gene ambiguous. The origin of this receptor is a woman aged 50 to 65 with acute or convalescent COVID-19. Sequencing was done on a sample of peripheral blood. As DNA, the CDR3 is TGTGCCAGCTCACCATCCGGGTTTGCTGGTGAAGCTTTCTTT. It encodes CASSPSGFAGEAFF.